This is a list of T cell receptor beta chains from one sample in a study of shared clonotypes between healthy human individuals. TCRdb's table, derived via immunoSEQ multiplex PCR, lists solely in-frame clones and lacks some. Among around 1,900,000 clones listed, 93% were seen once. The specimen was naive CD8+ T cells from PBMCs. The receptors derive from a man aged 18 to 29 in good health. Some clones in this sample may be carry-over from other donors' samples. CDR3s leave out the opening cysteine and the closing phenylalanine or tryptophan. The order of the fields is J gene, V gene, CDR3 protein.

>TRBJ1-1|TRBV6-1
ASNPPDRMNTEAF
>TRBJ2-7|TRBV14
ASSQITVGLEQY
>TRBJ2-1|TRBV29-1
SVEGLGPEQF
>TRBJ2-1|TRBV5-1
ASSLAWAGLNEQF
>TRBJ2-7|TRBV4-1
ASSHGGASYEQY
>TRBJ1-1|TRBV11-3
ASSLGSRGGTEAF
>TRBJ1-2|TRBV29-1
SVVDRQAKRDYGYT
>TRBJ1-1|TRBV5-6
ASSFSGVNTEAF
>TRBJ2-1|TRBV5-1
ASSWAPSGNEQF
>TRBJ2-1|TRBV7-8
ASSGASVDEQF
>TRBJ2-5|TRBV9
ASSVFAGNPQETQY
>TRBJ2-7|TRBV7-6
ASSDRDGSSGEQY
>TRBJ1-6|TRBV11-2
ASSQVRNSPLH
>TRBJ2-1|TRBV2
ASSRQSGRTHNEQF
>TRBJ2-5|TRBV10-3
AISESRKETQY
>TRBJ2-7|TRBV5-6
ASATGVGTYEQY
>TRBJ2-1|TRBV5-6
ASSPTGGSSYNEQF
>TRBJ2-7|TRBV28
ASSLPTTGVRGLEQY
>TRBJ2-1|TRBV6-5
ASSYIASSYNEQF
>TRBJ2-3|TRBV6-6
ASSYLGQGTDTQY
>TRBJ2-1|TRBV11-3
ASSPRLAGGLNEQF
>TRBJ2-1|TRBV27
ASVLAGGSYNEQF
>TRBJ2-7|TRBV7-9
ASSRKTLESSYEQY
>TRBJ1-1|TRBV11-2
ASSLGLVGLTNTEAF
>TRBJ2-2|TRBV7-9
ASSGAGVPGELF
>TRBJ2-7|TRBV29-1
SVVAGNSYEQY
>TRBJ2-1|TRBV7-3
ASSSIAGPGNEQF
>TRBJ2-5|TRBV7-9
ASSSWSGGLQETQY
>TRBJ2-2|TRBV7-8
ASSQETSGANTGELF
>TRBJ2-7|TRBV5-4
ASSLAAGYEQY
>TRBJ2-7|TRBV11-2
ASSLDRDGEQY
>TRBJ2-2|TRBV9
ASSLEGGAGELF
>TRBJ1-2|TRBV14
ASSQRVGVGYT
>TRBJ2-7|TRBV6-1
ASSELWLASGYEQY
>TRBJ2-3|TRBV9
ASSPRDLDTQY
>TRBJ2-3|TRBV27
ASSSGTSGARDTQY
>TRBJ1-1|TRBV7-9
ASSPPASAGRNTEAF
>TRBJ2-2|TRBV28
ASSFYVGGPRTGELF
>TRBJ1-1|TRBV5-6
ASSPFEGEVNTEAF
>TRBJ2-2|TRBV28
ASSLFRSRADGELF
>TRBJ1-1|TRBV6-1
ATNIPQFEAF
>TRBJ2-7|TRBV4-1
ASSQERRAGGPEEQY
>TRBJ2-4|TRBV9
ASSPGAKNIQY
>TRBJ1-2|TRBV7-3
ASSLDGGPANYGYT
>TRBJ2-5|TRBV7-2
ASSLYPAETQY
>TRBJ1-1|TRBV6-1
ASIGPAGTEAF
>TRBJ2-1|TRBV19
ASSITSYEQF
>TRBJ2-7|TRBV15
ATSRGDSSYEQY
>TRBJ1-1|TRBV28
ASIGAGAF